This TCR beta chain was sequenced during a study of naive and memory T cell subsets. Germline V gene lookup returns CDR1 MNHNY and CDR2 SVGAGI (reference sequence). J was trimmed by 4 bases and V by 3 bases; bases with no gene match: 5. The CDR3 runs 15 residues. Study-level findings and limits: TCR transcript changes with activation or differentiation may affect this RNA method.

This clonotype came up a few times. The antigen is undetermined. The SP2 primer and nested alpha and beta constant region primers amplified ligated cDNA in four rounds. Alpha and beta constant region primers primed reverse transcription for blood and skin samples. A single record per CDR3 protein comes from TCRdb applying MiXCR to the 5' RACE reads. The sample comprises roughly 62,000 distinct CDR3 sequences, 6.5% to 9% of which are singletons, and roughly a fifth rests with the top ten. An oligonucleotide containing a UMI was ligated to the 3' end of TCR cDNA. Whole blood, 2.5 ml, came from adult healthy volunteers. Unsorted total RNA, roughly 1 to 1,100 ng, was DNase treated before reverse transcription.

The rearrangement joins TRBV6-6 to TRBJ2-7; 11 nucleotides agree with TRBD1. The sequence derives from a female donor in good health. The CDR3 is CASSYGGQGVYEQYF. The CDR3 region has the DNA TGTGCCAGCAGTTATGGGGGACAGGGGGTGTACGAGCAGTACTTC.